Presented here are 14 T cell receptor beta chains from one specimen sequenced in a study of T cell responses to AZD1222 COVID-19 vaccine. Sequencing was performed with immunoSEQ multiplex PCR; in TCRdb, only in-frame clones are kept and a portion is missing. The data hold roughly 120,000 clones, with roughly 89% observed a single time. The material sequenced was peripheral blood, taken 28 days after the second AZD1222 dose. The source of these receptors is an adult who received the AZD1222 COVID-19 vaccine.

The genes are TRBV19 and TRBJ1-2, with D unresolved. Germline V gives CDR1 LNHDA, CDR2 SQIVND (reference sequence). V was shortened by 5 bases and J by 3 bases, with 28 bases between the two germline ends. The CDR3 has 19 residues. This CDR3 is CASSSTFSGPGSLHYGYTF. The CDR3 nucleotides read TGTGCCAGTAGTTCAACCTTTTCAGGACCGGGCTCACTCCACTATGGCTACACCTTC.

This clone was seen a few times. The chain couples TRBV5-4 to TRBJ1-1; 10 bases line up with TRBD1. CDR1 SGHNT and CDR2 YYREEE come from the germline V gene (reference sequence). The length of the CDR3 is 15 residues. V shed 4 bases, J shed 3 bases, and the junction held 6 bases outside the gene matches. The CDR3 bases are TGTGCCAGCAGCGCCCGGGACAGGGGAGACACTGAAGCTTTCTTT. Translating gives CASSARDRGDTEAFF.

This sequence joins TRBV13 and TRBJ2-1; 12 bases agree with TRBD2. This CDR3 is 18 amino acids long. Germline trimming cut 7 bases from V and 0 bases from J; bases unmatched to any gene: 10. Germline CDR1 PRHDT, CDR2 FYEKMQ (reference sequence). The chain's CDR3 is CASTRLAGGESSYNEQFF. In nucleotides, the CDR3 is TGTGCCAGCACGCGGCTAGCGGGAGGGGAGAGCTCCTACAATGAGCAGTTCTTC.

This clone was seen a handful of times. J is TRBJ1-2 and V is TRBV7-3, with D tentatively TRBD1 (5 bases). The CDR3 sequence is 13 residues long. The V end lost 0 bases, the J end lost 7 bases, and 9 bases lay between the germline ends. Germline CDR1 and CDR2: SGHTA and FQGTGA. The chain's CDR3 is CASSLTTGGGYTF. For the CDR3, the DNA is TGTGCCAGCAGCTTAACCACAGGAGGTGGCTACACCTTC.

The rearrangement uses TRBV6-5 and TRBJ1-3; D is ambiguous. Germline V gene data show CDR1 as MNHEY and CDR2 as SVGAGI. Trimming removed 6 bases at V and 2 bases at J, with 11 bases between. CDR3 length: 14 residues. CDR3 nucleotide sequence: TGTGCCAGCAGAGCTACTAGGACTGGAAACACCATATATTTT. Translated: CASRATRTGNTIYF.

This clone was counted once. V is TRBV11-1 and J is TRBJ2-1, with 10 bases fitting TRBD2. Germline assignment: CDR1 SGHAT and CDR2 FQDESV (reference sequence). The CDR3 covers 15 residues. Losses at the gene ends were 1 base for V and 6 bases for J; bases not matched to a gene: 3. This chain's CDR3 is CASSLEPSGSNEQFF. CDR3 in DNA: TGTGCCAGCAGCTTAGAACCTAGCGGGAGCAATGAGCAGTTCTTC.

This clone has a single count. CDR3 nucleotides: TGTGCCACCAGTGCGGGAGGTACCGGGGAGCTGTTTTTT. Amino acid sequence: CATSAGGTGELFF. V and J are TRBV24-1 and TRBJ2-2; 7 bases line up with TRBD2. This CDR3 region has 13 residues. In germline, CDR1 is KGHDR, CDR2 SFDVKD. The V segment lost 5 bases and the J segment 5 bases; nucleotides outside the gene matches: 1.

The DNA of the CDR3 is TGTGCCAGCACCCCTTGGGGTTCGGACAAGACCCAGTACTTC. Translating gives CASTPWGSDKTQYF. The chain is built from TRBV27 and TRBJ2-5; D perhaps matches TRBD1 (5 bases). From germline, CDR1 is MNHEY and CDR2 SMNVEV (reference sequence). Trimming cost V 7 bases and J 6 bases, with 18 bases left between them. The CDR3 covers 14 residues.

Notes on this clone: Relative to the germline gene, one junction end is altered; a read error may explain this. The chain recombines TRBV27 with TRBJ2-7; D is unclear. Germline lookup yields CDR1 MNHEY and CDR2 SMNVEV (reference sequence). This CDR3 region has 13 residues. DNA for the CDR3: TGTGCCAGCAGCGAAACGGCCTCCAACGAGCAGTACTTC. It translates to CASSETASNEQYF.

The J gene is TRBJ2-3, the V gene TRBV4-1; 10 nucleotides line up with TRBD1. J gave up 0 bases and V 3 bases, and 6 bases lay outside the gene matches. The CDR3 is made up of 17 amino acids. CDR1 is MGHRA and CDR2 is YSYEKL in the germline V gene. The CDR3 nucleotides read TGCGCCAGCAGCCAGGGTAGGACAGGGGGAAGCACAGATACGCAGTATTTT. It yields the protein CASSQGRTGGSTDTQYF.

The J gene is TRBJ2-7, the V gene TRBV5-4; 11 nucleotides match TRBD2. J was trimmed by 7 bases and V by 4 bases; bases with no gene match: 16. CDR3 length: 17 amino acids. Germline lookup yields CDR1 SGHNT and CDR2 YYREEE (reference sequence). CDR3 nucleotide sequence: TGTGCCAGCAGCCCGAAGGTCGGTAGCGGGGGGGCCCGGGAGCAGTACTTC. Protein sequence: CASSPKVGSGGAREQYF. Based on the CDR3 plus reference TRBV5-4 and TRBJ2-7, the full variable domain is ETGVTQSPTHLIKTRGQQVTLRCSSQSGHNTVSWYQQALGQGPQFIFQYYREEENGRGNFPPRFSGLQFPNYSSELNVNALELDDSALYLCASSPKVGSGGAREQYFGPGTRLTVT.

V is TRBV2 and J is TRBJ2-7, with TRBD1 as a possible D gene (7 bases). The V end lost 3 bases, the J end lost 4 bases, and 16 bases lay between the germline ends. The CDR3 spans 15 residues. Germline V CDR1 and CDR2: SNHLY, FYNNEI. The CDR3: CASSDLGRGRYEQYF. The CDR3 bases are TGTGCCAGCAGTGATTTGGGCAGGGGGAGGTACGAGCAGTACTTC.

V usage is TRBV6-5 and J usage is TRBJ1-1, with D perhaps TRBD1 (5 bases). V lost 2 bases, J lost 10 bases, and 14 bases lay in between. Germline CDR1 MNHEY, CDR2 SVGAGI. There are 13 residues in the CDR3. The CDR3: CASSYSPGTRAFF. The CDR3 nucleotides read TGTGCCAGCAGTTACAGCCCCGGGACCCGAGCTTTCTTT.

V usage is TRBV11-3 and J usage is TRBJ2-7, with TRBD2 as a possible D gene (6 bases). Deletions cut 4 bases from V and 5 bases from J, with 18 bases between. The CDR3 runs to 15 residues. In germline, CDR1 is SGHNT, CDR2 YENEEA. In nucleotides, the CDR3 is TGTGCCAGCAGCTATGGGAGGCCGTACGGGGACGAGCAGTACTTC. Its protein product is CASSYGRPYGDEQYF.